The 6 T cell receptor beta chains listed next were all sequenced from one sample in a study of T cell responses to AZD1222 COVID-19 vaccine. Assay used: immunoSEQ multiplex PCR; TCRdb lists only in-frame clones, some missing. The table has about 91,000 clones, roughly 90% seen once. The sequencing used peripheral blood, collected 28 days after the second AZD1222 dose. Source of these receptors: an adult who received the AZD1222 COVID-19 vaccine.

In DNA form, the CDR3 reads TGTGCCACCTCGGACACGCCGAACACCGGGGAGCTGTTTTTT. This gives the protein CATSDTPNTGELFF. The chain recombines TRBV24-1 with TRBJ2-2; D is perhaps TRBD1 (5 bases). The CDR3 extends over 14 amino acids. Germline CDR1 KGHDR, CDR2 SFDVKD. Trimming took off 9 bases at V and 0 bases at J, with 10 bases between the two ends.

The chain uses TRBV2 and TRBJ1-4, with D unclear. The CDR3 extends over 15 amino acids. V dropped 5 bases and J dropped 0 bases, with 10 bases sitting between them. CDR1 is SNHLY, CDR2 FYNNEI, per germline. The CDR3, as DNA: TGTGCCAGCAGTCCAGAGGGAGCAACTAATGAAAAACTGTTTTTT. It encodes CASSPEGATNEKLFF.

The gene calls are TRBV4-2 and TRBJ1-1; 7 bases fit TRBD1. The CDR3 is 16 amino acids. After removal of 4 bases from V and 1 base from J, the junction contained 9 bases not matched to a gene. From germline, CDR1 is LGHNA and CDR2 YNFKEQ. The chain's CDR3 is CASSRGQATTNTEAFF. The CDR3 DNA sequence: TGTGCCAGCAGCCGAGGACAGGCTACTACGAACACTGAAGCTTTCTTT.

V usage is TRBV12-3 or TRBV12-4 and J usage is TRBJ2-3, with D unresolved. Trimming cost V 6 bases and J 5 bases, with 12 bases left between them. The CDR3 extends over 13 amino acids. The CDR3 DNA reads TGTGCCAGCAGAAGGGCGCTTGGAGATACGCAGTATTTT. As protein: CASRRALGDTQYF.

This clone was recorded only once. The chain joins TRBV6-2 or TRBV6-3 to TRBJ2-7; no clear D gene. The germline V and J ends were trimmed by 5 bases and 6 bases, with 11 bases remaining between them. This CDR3 is built from 12 residues. Germline CDR1 reads MNHEY; CDR2 reads SVGEGT. The chain's CDR3 is CASSTLSGEQYF. CDR3 nucleotides: TGTGCCAGCAGTACCCTTTCGGGCGAGCAGTACTTC.

The chain's CDR3 is CASSLATSTDTQYF. The CDR3 nucleotides read TGTGCCAGCAGCCTCGCGACTAGCACAGATACGCAGTATTTT. V is TRBV11-3 and J is TRBJ2-3; D call uncertain. Germline V lookup: CDR1 SGHNT, CDR2 YENEEA. The V end was cut by 5 bases, the J end by 0 bases, with 9 bases between. The CDR3 has 14 amino acids. The full variable domain, with the rest looked up from reference TRBV11-3 and TRBJ2-3, is EAGVVQSPRYKIIEKKQPVAFWCNPISGHNTLYWYLQNLGQGPELLIRYENEEAVDDSQLPKDRFSAERLKGVDSTLKIQPAELGDSAVYLCASSLATSTDTQYFGPGTRLTVL.